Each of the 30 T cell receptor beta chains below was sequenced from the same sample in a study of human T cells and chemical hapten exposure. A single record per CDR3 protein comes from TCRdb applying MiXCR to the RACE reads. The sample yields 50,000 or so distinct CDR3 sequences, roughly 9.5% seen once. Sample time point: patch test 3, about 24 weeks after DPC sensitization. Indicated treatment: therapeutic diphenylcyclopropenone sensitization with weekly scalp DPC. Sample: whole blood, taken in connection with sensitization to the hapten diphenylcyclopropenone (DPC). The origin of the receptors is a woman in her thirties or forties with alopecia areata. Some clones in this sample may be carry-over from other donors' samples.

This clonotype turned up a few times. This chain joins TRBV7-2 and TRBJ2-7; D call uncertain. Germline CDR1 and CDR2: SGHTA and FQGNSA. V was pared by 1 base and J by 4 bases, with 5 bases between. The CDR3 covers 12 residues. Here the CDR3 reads CASSLERYEQYF. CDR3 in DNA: TGTGCCAGCAGCTTAGAAAGATACGAGCAGTACTTC.

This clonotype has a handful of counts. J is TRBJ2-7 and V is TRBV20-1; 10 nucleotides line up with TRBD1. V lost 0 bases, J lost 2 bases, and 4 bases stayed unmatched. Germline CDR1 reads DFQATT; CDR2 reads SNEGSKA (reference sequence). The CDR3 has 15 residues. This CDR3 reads CSARDWDRGTYEQYF. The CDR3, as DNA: TGCAGTGCTAGAGATTGGGACAGGGGCACCTACGAGCAGTACTTC.

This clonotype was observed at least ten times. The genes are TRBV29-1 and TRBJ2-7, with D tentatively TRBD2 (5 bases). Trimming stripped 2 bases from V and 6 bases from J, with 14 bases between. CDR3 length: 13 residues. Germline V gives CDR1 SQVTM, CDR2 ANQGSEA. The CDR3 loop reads CSVEMIGRGEQYF. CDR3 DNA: TGCAGCGTTGAAATGATAGGGAGAGGCGAGCAGTACTTC.

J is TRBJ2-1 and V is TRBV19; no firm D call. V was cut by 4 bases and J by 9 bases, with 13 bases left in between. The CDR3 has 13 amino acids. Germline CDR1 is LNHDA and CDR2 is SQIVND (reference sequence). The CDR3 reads CASSTKTGGEQFF. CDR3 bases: TGTGCCAGTAGTACGAAGACTGGCGGTGAGCAGTTCTTC. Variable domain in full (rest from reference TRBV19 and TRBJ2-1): DGGITQSPKYLFRKEGQNVTLSCEQNLNHDAMYWYRQDPGQGLRLIYYSQIVNDFQKGDIAEGYSVSREKKESFPLTVTSAQKNPTAFYLCASSTKTGGEQFFGPGTRLTVL.

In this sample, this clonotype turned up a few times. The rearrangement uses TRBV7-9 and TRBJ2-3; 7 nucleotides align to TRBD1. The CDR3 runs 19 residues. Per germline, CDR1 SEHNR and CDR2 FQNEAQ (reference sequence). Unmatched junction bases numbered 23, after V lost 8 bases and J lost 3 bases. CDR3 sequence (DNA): TGTGCCAGCCGCTCGACAGGGAACAACTTTCTAGATGTTACAGATACGCAGTATTTT. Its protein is CASRSTGNNFLDVTDTQYF. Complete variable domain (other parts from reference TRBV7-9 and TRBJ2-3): DTGVSQNPRHKITKRGQNVTFRCDPISEHNRLYWYRQTLGQGPEFLTYFQNEAQLEKSRLLSDRFSAERPKGSFSTLEIQRTEQGDSAMYLCASRSTGNNFLDVTDTQYFGPGTRLTVL.

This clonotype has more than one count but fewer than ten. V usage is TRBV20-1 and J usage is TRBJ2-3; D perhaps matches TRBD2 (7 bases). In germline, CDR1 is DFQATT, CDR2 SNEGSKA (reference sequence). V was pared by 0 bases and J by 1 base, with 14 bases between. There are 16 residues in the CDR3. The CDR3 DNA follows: TGCAGTGCTAGAGATGCGGGGGCGGGCGGCACAGATACGCAGTATTTT. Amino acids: CSARDAGAGGTDTQYF.

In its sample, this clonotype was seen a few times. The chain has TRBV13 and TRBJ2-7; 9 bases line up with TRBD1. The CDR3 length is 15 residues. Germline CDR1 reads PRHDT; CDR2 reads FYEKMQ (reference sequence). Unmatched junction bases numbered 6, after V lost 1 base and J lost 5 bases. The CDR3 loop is CASSLAGQGAHEQYF. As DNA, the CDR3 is TGTGCCAGCAGCTTAGCGGGACAGGGCGCCCACGAGCAGTACTTC.

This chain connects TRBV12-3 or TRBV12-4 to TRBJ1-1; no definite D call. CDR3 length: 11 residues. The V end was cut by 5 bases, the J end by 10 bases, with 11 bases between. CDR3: CASSLSTRAFF. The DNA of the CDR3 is TGTGCCAGCAGTCTCTCGACGAGAGCTTTCTTT.

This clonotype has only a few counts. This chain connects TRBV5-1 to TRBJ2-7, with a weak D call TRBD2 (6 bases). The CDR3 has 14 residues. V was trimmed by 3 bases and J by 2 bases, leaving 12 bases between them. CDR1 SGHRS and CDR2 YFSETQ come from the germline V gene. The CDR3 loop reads CASSYSGPAYEQYF. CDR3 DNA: TGCGCCAGCAGCTATAGCGGACCGGCCTACGAGCAGTACTTC.

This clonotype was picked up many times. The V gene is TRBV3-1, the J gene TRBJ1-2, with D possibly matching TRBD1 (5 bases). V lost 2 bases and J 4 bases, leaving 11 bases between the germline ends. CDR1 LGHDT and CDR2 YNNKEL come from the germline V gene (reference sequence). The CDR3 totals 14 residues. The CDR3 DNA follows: TGTGCCAGCAGCCAAAACAGGAATACCTATGGCTACACCTTC. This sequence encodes CASSQNRNTYGYTF.

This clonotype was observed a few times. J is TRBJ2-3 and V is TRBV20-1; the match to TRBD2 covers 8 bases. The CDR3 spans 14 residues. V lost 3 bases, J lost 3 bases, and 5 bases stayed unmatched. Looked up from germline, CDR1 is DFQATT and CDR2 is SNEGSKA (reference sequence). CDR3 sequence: CSASGGARTDTQYF. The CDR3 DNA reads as TGCAGTGCTAGCGGGGGGGCCCGGACAGATACGCAGTATTTT.

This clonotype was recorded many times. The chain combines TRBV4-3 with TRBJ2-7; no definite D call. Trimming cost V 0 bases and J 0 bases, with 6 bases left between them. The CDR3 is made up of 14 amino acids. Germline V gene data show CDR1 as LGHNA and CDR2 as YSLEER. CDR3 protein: CASSQELRSYEQYF. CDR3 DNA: TGCGCCAGCAGCCAAGAGCTCCGCTCCTACGAGCAGTACTTC.

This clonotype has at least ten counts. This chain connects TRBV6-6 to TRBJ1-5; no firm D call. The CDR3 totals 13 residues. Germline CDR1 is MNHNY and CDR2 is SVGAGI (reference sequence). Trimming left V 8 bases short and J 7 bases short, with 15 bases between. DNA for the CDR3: TGTGCCAGCGCTGACATTGTCCGCCAGCCCCAGCATTTT. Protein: CASADIVRQPQHF.

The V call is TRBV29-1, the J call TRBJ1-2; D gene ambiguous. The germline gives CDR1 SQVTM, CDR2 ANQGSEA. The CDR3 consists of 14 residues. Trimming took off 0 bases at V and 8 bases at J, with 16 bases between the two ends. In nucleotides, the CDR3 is TGCAGCGTTGAAGATCTTTCATCCGGCGGGGGCTACACCTTC. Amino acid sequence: CSVEDLSSGGGYTF.

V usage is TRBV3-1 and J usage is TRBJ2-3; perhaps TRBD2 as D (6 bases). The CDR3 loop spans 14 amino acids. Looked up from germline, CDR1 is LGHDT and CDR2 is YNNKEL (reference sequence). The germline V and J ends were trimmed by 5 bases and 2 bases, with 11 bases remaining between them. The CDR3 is CASSKGGVTDTQYF. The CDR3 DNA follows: TGTGCCAGCAGCAAAGGCGGGGTCACAGATACGCAGTATTTT.

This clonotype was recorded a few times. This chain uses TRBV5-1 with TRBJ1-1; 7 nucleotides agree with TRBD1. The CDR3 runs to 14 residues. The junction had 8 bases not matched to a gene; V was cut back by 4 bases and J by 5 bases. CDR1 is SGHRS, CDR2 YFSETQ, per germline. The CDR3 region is CASSGGTAGTEAFF. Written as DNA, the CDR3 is TGCGCCAGCAGCGGCGGGACAGCGGGGACTGAAGCTTTCTTT.

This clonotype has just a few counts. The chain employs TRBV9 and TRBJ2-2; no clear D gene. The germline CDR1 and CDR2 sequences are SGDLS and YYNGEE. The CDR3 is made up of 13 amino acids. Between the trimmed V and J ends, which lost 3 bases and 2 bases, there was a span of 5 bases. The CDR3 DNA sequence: TGTGCCAGCAGCGGGAGAAACACCGGGGAGCTGTTTTTT. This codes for CASSGRNTGELFF.

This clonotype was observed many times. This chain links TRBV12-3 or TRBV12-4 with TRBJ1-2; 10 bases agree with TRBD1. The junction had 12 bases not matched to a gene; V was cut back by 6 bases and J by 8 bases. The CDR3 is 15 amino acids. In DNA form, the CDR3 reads TGTGCCAGCAGGGTCGTAAAGGGACAGGGGTACGGCTACACCTTC. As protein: CASRVVKGQGYGYTF.

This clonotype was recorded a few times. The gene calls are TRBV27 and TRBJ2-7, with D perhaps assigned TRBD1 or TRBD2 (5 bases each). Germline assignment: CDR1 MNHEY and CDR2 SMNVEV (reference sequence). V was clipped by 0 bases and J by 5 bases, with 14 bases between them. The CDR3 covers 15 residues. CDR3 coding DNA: TGTGCCAGCAGTTTATCGGGAAGAGGGGACCACGAGCAGTACTTC. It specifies CASSLSGRGDHEQYF.

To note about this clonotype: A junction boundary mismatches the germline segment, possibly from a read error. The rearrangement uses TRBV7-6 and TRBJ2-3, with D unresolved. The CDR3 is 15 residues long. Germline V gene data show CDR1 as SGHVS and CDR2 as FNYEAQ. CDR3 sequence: CASSLGRYTTNTQYF. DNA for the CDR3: TGTGCCAGCAGCTTAGGTCGGTACACCACAAATACGCAGTATTTT.

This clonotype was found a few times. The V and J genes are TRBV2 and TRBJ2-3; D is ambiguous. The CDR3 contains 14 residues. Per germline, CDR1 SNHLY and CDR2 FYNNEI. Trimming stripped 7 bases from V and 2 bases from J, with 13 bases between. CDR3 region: CASTLARYTDTQYF. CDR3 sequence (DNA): TGTGCCAGCACGCTCGCTAGGTACACAGATACGCAGTATTTT.

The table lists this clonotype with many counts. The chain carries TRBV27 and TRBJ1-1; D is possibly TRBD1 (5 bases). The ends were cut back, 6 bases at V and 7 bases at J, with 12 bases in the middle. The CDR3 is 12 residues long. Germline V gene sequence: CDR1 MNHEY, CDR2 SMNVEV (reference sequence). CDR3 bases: TGTGCCAGCAGCTCAGCGAGGGGTGAAGCTTTCTTT. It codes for CASSSARGEAFF.

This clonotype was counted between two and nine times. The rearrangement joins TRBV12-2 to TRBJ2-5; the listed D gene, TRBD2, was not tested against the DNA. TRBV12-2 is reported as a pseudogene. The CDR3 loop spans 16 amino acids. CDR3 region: CASRLRRTSGKETQYF. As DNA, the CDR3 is TGTGCAAGTCGCTTACGCAGGACTAGCGGAAAAGAGACCCAGTACTTC.

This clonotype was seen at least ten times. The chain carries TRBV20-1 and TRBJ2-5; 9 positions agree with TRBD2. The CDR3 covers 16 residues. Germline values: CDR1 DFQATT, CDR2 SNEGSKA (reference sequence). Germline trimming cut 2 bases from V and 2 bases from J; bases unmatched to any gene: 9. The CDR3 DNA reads TGCAGTGCTAGATCCGGGCGGGGGGGAAAACAAGAGACCCAGTACTTC. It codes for CSARSGRGGKQETQYF.

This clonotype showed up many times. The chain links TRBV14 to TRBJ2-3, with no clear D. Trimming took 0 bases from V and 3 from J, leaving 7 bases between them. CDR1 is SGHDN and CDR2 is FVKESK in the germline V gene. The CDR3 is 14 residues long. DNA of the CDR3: TGTGCCAGCAGCCAAGATTCCTCTACAGATACGCAGTATTTT. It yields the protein CASSQDSSTDTQYF.

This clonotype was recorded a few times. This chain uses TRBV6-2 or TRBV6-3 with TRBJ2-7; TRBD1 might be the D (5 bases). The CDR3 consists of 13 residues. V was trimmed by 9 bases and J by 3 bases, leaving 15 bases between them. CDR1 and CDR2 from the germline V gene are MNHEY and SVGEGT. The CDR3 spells CASWGRSIYEQYF. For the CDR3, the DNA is TGTGCCAGTTGGGGCAGATCTATCTACGAGCAGTACTTC.

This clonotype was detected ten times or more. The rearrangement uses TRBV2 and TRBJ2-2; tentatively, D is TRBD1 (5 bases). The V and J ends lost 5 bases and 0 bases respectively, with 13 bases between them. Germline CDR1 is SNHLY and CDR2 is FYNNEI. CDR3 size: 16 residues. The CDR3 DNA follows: TGTGCCAGCAGTCCACTGGGGCTGGCGAACACCGGGGAGCTGTTTTTT. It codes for CASSPLGLANTGELFF. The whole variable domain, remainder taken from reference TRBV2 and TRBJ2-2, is EPEVTQTPSHQVTQMGQEVILRCVPISNHLYFYWYRQILGQKVEFLVSFYNNEISEKSEIFDDQFSVERPDGSNFTLKIRSTKLEDSAMYFCASSPLGLANTGELFFGEGSRLTVL.

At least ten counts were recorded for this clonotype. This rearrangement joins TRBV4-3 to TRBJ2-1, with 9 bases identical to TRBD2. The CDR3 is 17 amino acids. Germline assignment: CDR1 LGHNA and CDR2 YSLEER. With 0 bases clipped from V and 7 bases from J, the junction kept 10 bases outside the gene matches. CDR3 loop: CASSQDPQAGGVNEQFF. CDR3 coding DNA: TGCGCCAGCAGCCAAGACCCACAAGCGGGGGGCGTAAATGAGCAGTTCTTC.

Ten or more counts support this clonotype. The CDR3 nucleotides are TGTGCCAGTATAAGGGGCAATGAGCAGTTCTTC. This translates into CASIRGNEQFF. The chain uses TRBV25-1 and TRBJ2-1; TRBD1 is a possible D gene (5 bases). Germline-derived CDR1 and CDR2 are MGHDK and SYGVNS. Trimming took 9 bases from V and 6 from J, leaving 9 bases between them. The CDR3 covers 11 residues.

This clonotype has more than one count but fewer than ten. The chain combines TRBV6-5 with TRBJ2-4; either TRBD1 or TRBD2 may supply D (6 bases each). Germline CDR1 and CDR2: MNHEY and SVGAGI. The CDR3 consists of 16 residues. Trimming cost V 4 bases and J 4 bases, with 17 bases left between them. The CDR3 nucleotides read TGTGCCAGCAGTTCGGAGGGGGACATTTCTAAAAACATTCAGTACTTC. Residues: CASSSEGDISKNIQYF.